This T cell receptor (beta chain) was sequenced in a study of blood T cell repertoires in COVID-19. Looking at the study overall: COVID-19 samples, acute and convalescent, were from the United States, Italy and Spain.

Germline V CDR1 and CDR2: MNHEY, SVGAGI. The CDR3 covers 14 residues. V was clipped by 6 bases and J by 3 bases, with 15 bases between them. This clone came up a few times. Original analysis: Reference gene primer amplification yielded estimated nucleated cell counts. Data came from immunoSEQ multiplex PCR; TCRdb stores just in-frame clones and leaves some out. That table supplies the V and J calls and clone size; D and trimming were determined from the DNA. Of over 300,000 clones listed, almost 90% are singletons. The sample consisted of peripheral blood. The chain uses TRBV6-5 and TRBJ2-7; maybe TRBD1 (6 bases). The sequence was collected from a man younger than 35 with active or convalescent COVID-19. CDR3 region: CASSWQGTDYEQYF. CDR3 nucleotide sequence: TGTGCCAGCAGCTGGCAGGGGACCGACTACGAGCAGTACTTC.